This record looks at one TCR beta chain sequence and its context. What it binds is unknown. Germline V lookup: CDR1 MGHRA, CDR2 YSYEKL. The CDR3 sequence is 16 residues long. V gave up 1 base and J gave up 1 base, with 8 bases separating them. These data come from a study of cytomegalovirus exposure and HLA in healthy donors. Study-wide results and caveats: Being productive about 87% or about 30% of the time was typical of most TCR beta V segments in an earlier analysis.

In the PCR, 60 Vbeta and 13 Jbeta primers were used. In the original analysis: An analysis that came later counted roughly 87 million unique TCR beta chains, approximately 10 million shared. TCRdb keeps only in-frame clones here, not all; method: immunoSEQ multiplex PCR. That table gives V, J and clone size, and the DNA gave D and trimming. There are about 160,000 clones in the sample; around 84% occur only once, and around 3.3% lies in the top ten. Sequenced material: PBMCs. This sequence originates from a woman in her thirties or forties in good health and CMV-seronegative. The chain joins TRBV4-1 to TRBJ1-6; D gene unclear. CDR3 DNA: TGCGCCAGCAGCCAAGTAGTCCGATCCTATAATTCACCCCTCCACTTT. This sequence encodes CASSQVVRSYNSPLHF.